Ten or more counts support the clone carrying this T cell receptor beta chain. The antigen remains undetermined. The cDNA was generated by 5'RACE with 10-nucleotide random UMIs. TCRdb re-derived calls from the 5' RACE reads in MiXCR, one entry per CDR3 protein. This sample has about 41,000 distinct CDR3 sequences; more than 2% occur once, and the top ten carry around 12%. CDR1 and CDR2 from the germline V gene are SGHTA and FQGNSA. This CDR3 is 15 amino acids long. Trimming at V came to 3 bases and at J to 6 bases, leaving 10 bases not matched to a gene. The data originate from a study of neurological immune-mediated disorders. General study points: Subjects shared no identical expanded-clone CDR3 amino acid sequences, suggesting private TCR-beta repertoires in all groups.

The source is a man aged 25-40 years with multiple sclerosis. The sample taken for sequencing was PBMCs. V usage is TRBV7-2 and J usage is TRBJ2-5; 7 nucleotides match TRBD2. The CDR3 protein is CASSFDGGRIKTQYF. CDR3 in DNA: TGTGCCAGCAGCTTTGACGGCGGGAGAATAAAGACCCAGTACTTC.